This T cell receptor beta chain was sequenced in a study of Graves' ophthalmopathy and Graves' hyperthyroidism. Overall study context: Sampling took place at initial diagnosis, with peripheral blood obtained before any treatment.

RNA transcripts yielded amplified TCR beta CDR3 regions. RT-PCR with HTBI primers came first, then second-round multiplex PCR. TCRdb redid the calling of the multiplex PCR reads with MiXCR, one entry per CDR3 protein. The sample includes 450,000 or so distinct CDR3 sequences, around 14% of them seen just once. Ophthalmopathy donors' eye disease showed moderate-to-severe activity, CAS of at least 3, NOSPECS of at least 4 and duration under 3 months. Other autoimmune diseases, uncontrolled infections, pregnancy or lactation excluded patients from enrollment. Serum thyroxine and TRAb, along with clinical symptoms, thyroid ultrasound and orbital computed tomography, were what diagnosis relied on. There are many counts of this clonotype. V lost 0 bases and J lost 0, with 3 bases in between. The CDR3 extends over 13 amino acids.

This chain joins TRBV12-3 or TRBV12-4 and TRBJ2-7, with D unresolved. The sequenced material came from blood. The sequence derives from a woman aged 25 to 39 with Graves' ophthalmopathy. The CDR3 DNA is TGTGCCAGCAGTTTAGCGGTCTCCTACGAGCAGTACTTC. Translating gives CASSLAVSYEQYF.